This T cell receptor (beta chain) was recovered during a study of CD8 T cells in ankylosing spondylitis. Broader study findings: What seemed typical of ankylosing spondylitis blood was a TCR beta motif built from about eight highly homologous variants. Reported data indicate significant enrichment of disease-linked clones within matched ankylosing spondylitis synovial fluid.

This clonotype has at least ten counts. Its target is not known. Libraries of TCR beta came from quantitative 5'-RACE with molecular barcodes. TCRdb analysed the 5' RACE reads with MiXCR anew, one entry per CDR3 protein. The data contain about 260,000 distinct CDR3 sequences, 20% of them seen just once; the ten biggest clones take up roughly 7.4%. Germline assignment: CDR1 SGHRS and CDR2 YFSETQ. The CDR3 consists of 17 residues. The trim removed 5 bases at V and 1 base at J, leaving 10 bases unmatched. This receptor was obtained from a male donor with ankylosing spondylitis or in good health (not recorded which). The V call is TRBV5-1, the J call TRBJ2-1, with 9 bases aligning to TRBD2. The source material was blood, either unsorted or a sorted T cell fraction (not recorded which). The chain's CDR3 is CASSNAGGGNSYNEQFF. Here the CDR3 DNA reads TGCGCCAGCAGTAACGCGGGGGGGGGAAATTCCTACAATGAGCAGTTCTTC.